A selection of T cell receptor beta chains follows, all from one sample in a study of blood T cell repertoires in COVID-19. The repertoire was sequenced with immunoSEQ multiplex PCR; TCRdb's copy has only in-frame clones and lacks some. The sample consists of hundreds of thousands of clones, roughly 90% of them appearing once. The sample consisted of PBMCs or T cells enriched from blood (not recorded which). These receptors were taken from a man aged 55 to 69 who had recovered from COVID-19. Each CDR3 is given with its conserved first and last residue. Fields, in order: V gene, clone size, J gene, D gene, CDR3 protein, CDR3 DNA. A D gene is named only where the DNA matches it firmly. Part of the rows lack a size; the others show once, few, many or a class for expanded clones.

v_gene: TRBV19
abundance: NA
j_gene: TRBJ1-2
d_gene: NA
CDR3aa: CASSMDTKMNYGYTF
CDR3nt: TGTGCCAGTAGTATGGACACAAAAATGAACTATGGCTACACCTTC

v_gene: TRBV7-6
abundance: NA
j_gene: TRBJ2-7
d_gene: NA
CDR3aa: CASSRGLTAYEQYF
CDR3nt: TGTGCCAGCAGCCGCGGACTGACGGCCTACGAGCAGTACTTC

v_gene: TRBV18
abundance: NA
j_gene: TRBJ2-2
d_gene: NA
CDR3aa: CASSPGTPNTGELFF
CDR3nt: TGTGCCAGCTCACCCGGGACACCGAACACCGGGGAGCTGTTTTTT

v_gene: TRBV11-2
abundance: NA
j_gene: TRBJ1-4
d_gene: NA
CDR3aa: CASSFRGSTNEKLFF
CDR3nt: TGTGCCAGCAGCTTTAGGGGATCAACTAATGAAAAACTGTTTTTT

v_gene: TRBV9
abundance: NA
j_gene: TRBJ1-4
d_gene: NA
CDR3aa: CASSESGYNEKLFF
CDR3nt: TGTGCCAGCAGCGAATCAGGGTATAATGAAAAACTGTTTTTT

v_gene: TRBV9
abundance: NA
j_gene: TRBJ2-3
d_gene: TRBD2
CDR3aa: CASSPSGGGDTQYF
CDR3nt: TGTGCCAGCAGCCCTAGCGGGGGGGGCGATACGCAGTATTTT

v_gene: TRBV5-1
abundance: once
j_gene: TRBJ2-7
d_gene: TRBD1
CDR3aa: CASSATTGYEQYF
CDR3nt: TGCGCCAGCAGCGCCACGACAGGGTACGAGCAGTACTTC

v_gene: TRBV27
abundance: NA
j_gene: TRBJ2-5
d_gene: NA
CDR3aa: CASSLGASYPGQETQYF
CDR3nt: TGTGCCAGCAGTTTAGGGGCCTCCTACCCAGGGCAAGAGACCCAGTACTTC

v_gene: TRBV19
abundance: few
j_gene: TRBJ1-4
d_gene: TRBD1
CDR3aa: CASTPDRGREKLFF
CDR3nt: TGTGCCTCGACCCCCGACAGGGGAAGGGAAAAACTGTTTTTT

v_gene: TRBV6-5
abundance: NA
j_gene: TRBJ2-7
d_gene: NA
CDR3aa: CASSFPGAYEQYF
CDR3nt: TGTGCCAGCAGTTTTCCGGGAGCCTACGAGCAGTACTTC

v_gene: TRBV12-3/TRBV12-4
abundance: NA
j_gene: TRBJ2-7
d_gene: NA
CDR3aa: CASSLGLYEQYF
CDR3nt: TGTGCCAGCAGTTTAGGACTCTACGAGCAGTACTTC

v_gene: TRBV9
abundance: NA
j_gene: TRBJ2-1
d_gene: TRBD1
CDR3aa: CASSNRDRSYNEQFF
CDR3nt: TGTGCCAGCAGCAACCGGGACAGATCCTACAATGAGCAGTTCTTC

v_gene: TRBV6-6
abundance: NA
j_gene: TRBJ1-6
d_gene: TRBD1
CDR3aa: CASSRDSYNSPLHF
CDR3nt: TGTGCCAGCAGTAGGGACAGCTATAATTCACCCCTCCACTTT

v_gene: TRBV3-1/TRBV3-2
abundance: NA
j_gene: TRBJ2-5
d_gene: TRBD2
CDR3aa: CASSQGLAEVWSQYF
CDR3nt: TGTGCCAGCAGCCAGGGACTAGCGGAGGTGTGGTCCCAGTACTTC

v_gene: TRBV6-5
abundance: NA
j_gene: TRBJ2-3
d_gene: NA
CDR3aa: CASRGGTDTQYF
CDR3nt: TGTGCCAGCAGGGGAGGCACAGATACGCAGTATTTT

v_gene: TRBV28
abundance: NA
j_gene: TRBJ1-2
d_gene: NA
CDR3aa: CASSLARGRGYTF
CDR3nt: TGTGCCAGCAGTTTGGCCAGGGGTCGGGGCTACACCTTC